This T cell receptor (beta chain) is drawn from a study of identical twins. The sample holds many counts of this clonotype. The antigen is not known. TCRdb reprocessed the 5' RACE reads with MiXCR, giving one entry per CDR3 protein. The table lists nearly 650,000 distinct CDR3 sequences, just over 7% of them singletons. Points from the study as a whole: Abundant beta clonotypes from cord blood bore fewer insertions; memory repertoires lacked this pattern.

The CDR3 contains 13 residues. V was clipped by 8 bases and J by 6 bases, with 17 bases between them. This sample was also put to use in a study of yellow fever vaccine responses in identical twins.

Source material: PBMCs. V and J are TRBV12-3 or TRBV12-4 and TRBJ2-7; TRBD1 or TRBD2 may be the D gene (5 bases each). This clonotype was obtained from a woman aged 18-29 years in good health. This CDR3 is CASADRGISEQYV. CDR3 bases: TGTGCCAGCGCAGACAGAGGGATTTCCGAGCAGTACGTC.